These 19 T cell receptor beta chains originate from one sample sequenced in a study of blood T cell repertoires in COVID-19. Method: immunoSEQ multiplex PCR; TCRdb's copy keeps in-frame clones and lacks some. The top ten clones hold 8% to 9% of a sample with 310,000 or so clones, approximately 88% of them seen once. The sequenced material came from PBMCs or T cells enriched from blood (not recorded which). The receptors derive from a woman aged 18-30 years who had recovered from COVID-19.

The chain is built from TRBV4-3 and TRBJ1-4; D is possibly TRBD1 (5 bases). With 4 bases removed from V and 1 base from J, the gap between germline ends came to 10 bases. Looked up from germline, CDR1 is LGHNA and CDR2 is YSLEER. The CDR3 spans 15 residues. The CDR3 DNA follows: TGCGCCAGCAGCCCGAGCCAGGGAACTAATGAAAAACTGTTTTTT. Its translation: CASSPSQGTNEKLFF.

The chain has TRBV19 and TRBJ2-4, with 9 bases that match TRBD1. The V gene's germline CDR1 is LNHDA and CDR2 SQIVND (reference sequence). This CDR3 is 16 amino acids long. V was clipped by 5 bases and J by 7 bases; unmatched bases: 12. CDR3 nucleotide sequence: TGTGCCAGTAGTTCCGAGACAGGGGGAGTTGGGAACATTCAGTACTTC. It yields the protein CASSSETGGVGNIQYF.

This clone showed up just once. V is TRBV7-6 and J is TRBJ2-5; D unclear. This CDR3 spans 13 amino acids. The V end lost 5 bases, the J end lost 6 bases, and 13 bases lay between the germline ends. The V gene's germline CDR1 is SGHVS and CDR2 FNYEAQ. The CDR3: CASSPGTAKTQYF. Written as DNA, the CDR3 is TGTGCCAGCAGCCCGGGTACGGCGAAGACCCAGTACTTC.

This clone appeared once. The CDR3 bases are TGCAGCCCACGTCTGGGGGGGTCCTACAATGAGCAGTTCTTC. It codes for CSPRLGGSYNEQFF. This rearrangement joins TRBV29-1 to TRBJ2-1, with TRBD2 matching 7 bases. CDR1 SQVTM and CDR2 ANQGSEA come from the germline V gene. This CDR3 spans 14 amino acids. V lost 8 bases, J lost 1 base, and 8 bases stayed unmatched.

The genes are TRBV28 and TRBJ1-1, with TRBD1 as a possible D gene (5 bases). CDR1 MDHEN and CDR2 SYDVKM come from the germline V gene. Trimming removed 6 bases from V and 8 bases from J, with 10 bases in between. This CDR3 has 11 amino acids. CDR3 sequence: CASSLRGEAFF. DNA of the CDR3: TGTGCCAGCAGCCTCCGGGGGGAAGCTTTCTTT.

V is TRBV7-8 and J is TRBJ2-7; TRBD1 aligns across 9 bases. The V gene's germline CDR1 is SGHVS and CDR2 FQNEAQ. The CDR3 sequence is 14 residues long. J lost 4 bases, V lost 5 bases, and 6 bases had no gene match. CDR3: CASSTGTGIYEQYF. The CDR3 nucleotides read TGTGCCAGCAGCACCGGGACAGGGATTTACGAGCAGTACTTC.

The chain joins TRBV6-5 to TRBJ1-6, with 9 bases fitting TRBD1. The CDR3 length is 15 residues. V lost 6 bases to trimming and J lost 8 bases; unmatched junction nucleotides: 8. Per the germline V gene, CDR1 is MNHEY and CDR2 is SVGAGI. The DNA of the CDR3 is TGTGCCAGCAGGCACAAGGGACAGGGTGATTCACCCCTCCACTTT. Residues: CASRHKGQGDSPLHF.

The chain couples TRBV30 to TRBJ2-1, with 13 bases identical to TRBD2. V lost 0 bases, J lost 1 base, and 12 bases stayed unmatched. This CDR3 has 20 amino acids. Germline V gives CDR1 GTSNPN, CDR2 SVGIG (reference sequence). The CDR3 reads CAWSVWRTSGGPLSYNEQFF. Here the CDR3 DNA reads TGTGCCTGGAGTGTGTGGCGGACTAGCGGGGGACCTCTATCCTACAATGAGCAGTTCTTC.

CDR3 loop: CASAEPGQGIGTQYF. Written as DNA, the CDR3 is TGTGCCAGCGCTGAGCCGGGACAGGGCATTGGGACGCAGTATTTT. J is TRBJ2-3 and V is TRBV18; 9 nucleotides line up with TRBD1. Germline V lookup: CDR1 KGHSH, CDR2 LQKENI. The trim removed 8 bases at V and 9 bases at J, leaving 15 bases unmatched. The CDR3 totals 15 residues.

The CDR3 spells CASSKALWTEAFF. The CDR3 nucleotides read TGTGCCAGCAGCAAGGCCTTGTGGACTGAAGCTTTCTTT. The chain employs TRBV21-1 and TRBJ1-1; the D segment call TRBD1 is taken from the table without a DNA check. TRBV21-1 has pseudogene status. This CDR3 is 13 amino acids long.

This chain links TRBV19 with TRBJ1-5; D not resolved. Germline V gives CDR1 LNHDA, CDR2 SQIVND (reference sequence). The length of the CDR3 is 13 residues. The germline V and J ends were trimmed by 7 bases and 2 bases, with 9 bases remaining between them. CDR3 loop: CASTPRGNQPQHF. CDR3 in DNA: TGTGCCAGTACTCCGCGGGGCAATCAGCCCCAGCATTTT.

V and J are TRBV13 and TRBJ2-3; TRBD2 matches 15 bases. CDR1 is PRHDT and CDR2 is FYEKMQ in the germline V gene (reference sequence). There are 19 residues in the CDR3. V gave up 4 bases and J gave up 6 bases; unmatched junction bases: 14. CDR3 sequence (DNA): TGTGCCAGCAGCTCCGGTTTCATTATTGGGACTAGCGGGGGGGATACGCAGTATTTT. This sequence encodes CASSSGFIIGTSGGDTQYF. The full variable domain, in which reference TRBV13 and TRBJ2-3 provide the parts outside the CDR3, is AAGVIQSPRHLIKEKRETATLKCYPIPRHDTVYWYQQGPGQDPQFLISFYEKMQSDKGSIPDRFSAQQFSDYHSELNMSSLELGDSALYFCASSSGFIIGTSGGDTQYFGPGTRLTVL.

This clone showed up just once. The junction departs from germline at one end; a sequencing error may be responsible. This rearrangement joins TRBV5-5 to TRBJ2-7, with 12 bases identical to TRBD2. CDR1 and CDR2 from the germline V gene are SGHKS and YYEKEE (reference sequence). The CDR3 extends over 15 amino acids. The CDR3 nucleotides are TGTGCCAGCAGGTTGGGACTAGCGGGTACCTACGAGCAGTACTTC. Residues: CASRLGLAGTYEQYF.

The chain joins TRBV6-2 or TRBV6-3 to TRBJ1-5; possibly TRBD1 for D (5 bases). Germline loops: CDR1 MNHEY, CDR2 SVGEGT. Trimming took off 2 bases at V and 0 bases at J, with 11 bases between the two ends. The CDR3 totals 16 residues. The CDR3 nucleotides read TGTGCCAGCAGTTACCGGGACTTTTATAGCAATCAGCCCCAGCATTTT. This codes for CASSYRDFYSNQPQHF.

This chain connects TRBV2 to TRBJ1-1; TRBD1 matches at 7 bases. Losses at the gene ends were 6 bases for V and 0 bases for J; bases not matched to a gene: 10. The CDR3 has 16 residues. Germline loops: CDR1 SNHLY, CDR2 FYNNEI. CDR3 DNA: TGTGCCAGCAGCCCCGAGGACAGGTACATGAACACTGAAGCTTTCTTT. Amino acid sequence: CASSPEDRYMNTEAFF.

This clone was observed once. The V gene is TRBV7-8, the J gene TRBJ2-5; 12 nucleotides line up with TRBD2. V lost 5 bases to trimming and J lost 3 bases; unmatched junction nucleotides: 10. CDR1 SGHVS and CDR2 FQNEAQ come from the germline V gene. The CDR3 length is 17 residues. CDR3 DNA sequence: TGTGCCAGCAGCGCCCGACTAGCGGGGGCCCCAAAAGAGACCCAGTACTTC. Protein sequence: CASSARLAGAPKETQYF.

The chain joins TRBV5-4 to TRBJ2-5; the match to TRBD1 covers 10 bases. V lost 4 bases to trimming and J lost 4 bases; unmatched junction nucleotides: 10. CDR3 length: 16 amino acids. From germline, CDR1 is SGHNT and CDR2 YYREEE (reference sequence). In nucleotides, the CDR3 is TGTGCCAGCAGCCTGAAAGCGACAGGGGGCGTAGAGACCCAGTACTTC. This gives the protein CASSLKATGGVETQYF.

J is TRBJ1-1 and V is TRBV3-1 (or the pseudogene TRBV3-2), with D perhaps TRBD1 (6 bases). Trimming shortened V by 0 bases and J by 3 bases, and 8 bases separated the two germline ends. Germline lookup yields CDR1 LGHDT and CDR2 YNNKEL (reference sequence). The CDR3 loop spans 14 amino acids. CDR3 bases: TGTGCCAGCAGCCAAGACAGGGGTCACACTGAAGCTTTCTTT. Amino acid sequence: CASSQDRGHTEAFF.

The chain carries TRBV3-1 (or the pseudogene TRBV3-2) and TRBJ1-3; possibly TRBD1 for D (5 bases). V lost 3 bases, J lost 0 bases, and 15 bases lay in between. Germline V gene data show CDR1 as LGHDT and CDR2 as YNNKEL (reference sequence). This CDR3 comprises 17 residues. CDR3 nucleotides: TGTGCCAGCAGCCAGGGGCCGTACAGCAGCTCTGGAAACACCATATATTTT. This codes for CASSQGPYSSSGNTIYF.